This entry is about one T cell receptor beta chain. What antigen it recognizes has not been identified. A junction boundary mismatches the germline segment, possibly from a read error. Participants were included only if at least one PBMC sample before ART initiation and at least two post-ART samples were available. Treatment was received in the United States of America by all participants with HIV. Before DNA extraction, cryopreserved samples of roughly 1-10 million PBMC were thawed and washed. At the time of the earliest PBMC sample for each participant with HIV, ages ranged from roughly 23 to 55 years. PBMC samples were contributed by each participant from 1-4 timepoints before ART initiation and 2-8 timepoints after ART initiation, with a median of 7 samples. For every participant, serial HIV viral load, CD4+ T-cell count, ART history and demographic data were obtained. A Qiagen kit on a QIAcube was used to extract genomic DNA from unsorted PBMC, with samples processed in batches of 12.

The entry originates in a study of long-term antiretroviral therapy in people with HIV (dated 2022 in TCRdb). Notes on the research overall: The earliest samples were collected about a decade before the 2015 WHO recommendation for immediate ART, when ART was typically delayed until CD4 counts fell. A retrospective serial study tested whether ART initiation and durable HIV suppression were associated with changes in peripheral blood TRB repertoire composition and diversity. The cohort contributed over 150 cryopreserved PBMC samples from about 30 adults with confirmed HIV infection, collected serially over a mean of roughly 6 years (range 1-12). Among the 30 or so participants with HIV, around 10 were female. Test extractions of a monoclonal T-cell line alongside approximately 34 polyclonal samples showed no cross-contamination during QIAcube processing.

The immunoSEQ hsTCRB v3.0 assay was used at survey level resolution to sequence the TRB variable region. The target sequencing depth for TRB was roughly 35,000-50,000 T-cell genomes per sample. An Illumina MiSeq with a v3 150-cycle kit was used to sequence the pooled TRB libraries. For the original study's pipeline: Repertoire analysis was performed in R inside a reproducible Nextflow workflow that covered QC, data transformation and analysis. LymphoSeq2, an R package for AIRR-Seq data exploration, was used to implement custom analyses. After excluding a handful of samples that yielded fewer than 5000 total TRB sequences, 150 to 200 HIV repertoires remained for analysis. Of the 180 to 200 retained HIV repertoires, approximately 57 were collected before and approximately 130 after ART initiation. Each repertoire was downsampled to 5000 TRB nucleotide sequences, and summary statistics were averaged across 100 downsampling iterations. TRB sequences were retained for analysis only if CDR3 regions of at least seven amino acids were present. Two measures captured diversity: a Shannon entropy-derived clonality score and the Gini coefficient. In repertoire networks, the top 5000 CDR3 amino acid sequences were linked whenever an edit distance of one separated two sequences. For TRB CDR3 amino acid sequences, antigen specificity groups and MHC restriction were predicted with GLIPH2. Known CMV, EBV, HIV or tissue antigen associations were flagged by matching CDR3 amino acid sequences against VDJdb and McPAS-TCR. Pre-ART, post-ART and control groups were compared with Wilcoxon signed-rank tests and Holm-Bonferroni correction. TCRdb retrieved this table from immuneACCESS and kept in-frame rearrangements only. Not all clones are present; in checked studies, unresolved V genes account for under half, and no reason is known for the remainder. V and J calls and clone size come straight from that table; D and trimming were deduced from the DNA. This sample gives some 29,000 clones in total; around 97% of them show up just once. The ten largest account for under 2.5% of the sample.

CDR1 SSHAT and CDR2 FNYEAQ were looked up in the germline V gene (reference sequence). The CDR3, cysteine through phenylalanine, is 14 amino acids long. Just CDR3 DNA is preserved here, 42 bases in frame from base 1. The full study reports these points: The repertoire was dominated across all time points by expanded TRB clones identified before ART initiation, although this dominance was seen to fluctuate and to decrease in many PLHIV after ART. No data were available on ART adherence, viral resistance or therapy changes, limiting inferences about post-ART repertoire changes. The samples span the years 2004 to 2017, and the ART regimens used at that time may not be as effective as current regimens. Because PBMC availability was limited, only the TCR beta chain was sequenced, with no alpha chain pairing. A significant increase in TRB diversity was found to be associated with ART initiation, although TRB diversity was observed to remain significantly below that of transplant donor controls even after long-term ART. HIV repertoires had narrower CDR3 length ranges than controls, and the network structure suggested an antigen-experienced repertoire that shifted only slightly toward naive after ART. Unsorted PBMC were profiled instead of sorted CD4+ and CD8+ T cells because pre-ART samples had limited cell numbers.

The source was unsorted PBMCs, collected 7.6 years after starting antiretroviral therapy. The rearranged segments are TRBV7-7 and TRBJ2-5, and possibly TRBD1, on 5 matching bases. This sequence was found in a man aged 25 to 45 with HIV. The nucleotide sequence reads TGTGCTAGCAGCTTAGCCGACAGCCAAGAGACCCAGTACTTC. This codes for CASSLADSQETQYF.